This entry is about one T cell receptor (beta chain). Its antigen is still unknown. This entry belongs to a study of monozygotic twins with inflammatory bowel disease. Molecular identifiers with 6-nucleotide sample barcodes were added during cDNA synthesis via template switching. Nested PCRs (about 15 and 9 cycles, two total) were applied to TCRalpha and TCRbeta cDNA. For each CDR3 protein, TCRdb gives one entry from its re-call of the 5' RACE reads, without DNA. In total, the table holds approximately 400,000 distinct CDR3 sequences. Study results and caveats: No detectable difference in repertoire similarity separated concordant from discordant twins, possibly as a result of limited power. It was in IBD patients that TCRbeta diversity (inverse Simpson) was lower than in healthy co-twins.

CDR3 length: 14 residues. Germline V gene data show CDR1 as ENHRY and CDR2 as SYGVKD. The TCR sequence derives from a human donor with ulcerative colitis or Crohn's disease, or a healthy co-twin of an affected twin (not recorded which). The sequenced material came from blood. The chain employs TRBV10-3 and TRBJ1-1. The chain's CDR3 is CAISIGTRGTEAFF.